This TCR beta chain appears in the sequencing data of a study of blood T cells in healthy people across ages. Using a J-beta primer mix together with a sample-barcoded 5' primer, a second PCR was run for about 7 to 12 cycles. TCRdb itself ran the 5' RACE reads through MiXCR, one entry per CDR3 protein. The data show roughly 800,000 distinct CDR3 sequences, 53% seen once. This clonotype appeared a few times. The germline V gene has CDR1 PRHDT and CDR2 FYEKMQ (reference sequence). There are 16 residues in the CDR3. Trimming cost V 7 bases and J 1 base, with 14 bases left between them. This rearrangement joins TRBV13 to TRBJ2-6; D is ambiguous. The TCR sequence derives from an elderly man in good health. The sequencing input was blood. DNA of the CDR3: TGTGCCAGCACACCTGGTGGCCGTTCTGGGGCCAACGTCCTGACTTTC. Protein product: CASTPGGRSGANVLTF.